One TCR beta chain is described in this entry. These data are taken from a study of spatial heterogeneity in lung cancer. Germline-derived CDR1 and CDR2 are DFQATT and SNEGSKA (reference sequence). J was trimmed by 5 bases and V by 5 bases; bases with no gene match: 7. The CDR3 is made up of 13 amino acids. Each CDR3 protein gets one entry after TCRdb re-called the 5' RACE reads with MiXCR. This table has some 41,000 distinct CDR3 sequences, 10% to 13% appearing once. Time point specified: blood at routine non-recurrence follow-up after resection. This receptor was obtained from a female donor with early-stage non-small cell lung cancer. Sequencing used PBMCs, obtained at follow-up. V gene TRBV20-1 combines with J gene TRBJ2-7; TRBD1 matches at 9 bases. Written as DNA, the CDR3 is TGCAGTGCTGCACCGACAGGGGGAGACGAGCAGTACTTC. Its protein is CSAAPTGGDEQYF.